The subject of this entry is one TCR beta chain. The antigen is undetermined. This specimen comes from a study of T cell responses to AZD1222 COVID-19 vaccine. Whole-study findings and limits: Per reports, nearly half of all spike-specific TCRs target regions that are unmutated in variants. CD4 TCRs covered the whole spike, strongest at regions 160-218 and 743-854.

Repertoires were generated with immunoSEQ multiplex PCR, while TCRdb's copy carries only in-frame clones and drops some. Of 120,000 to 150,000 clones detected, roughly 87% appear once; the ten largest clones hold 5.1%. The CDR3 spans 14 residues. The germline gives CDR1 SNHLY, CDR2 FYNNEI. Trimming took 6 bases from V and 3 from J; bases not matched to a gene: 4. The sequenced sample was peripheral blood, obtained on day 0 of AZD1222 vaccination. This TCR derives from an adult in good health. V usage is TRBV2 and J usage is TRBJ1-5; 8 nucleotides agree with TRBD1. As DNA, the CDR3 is TGTGCCAGCAGGGGGACAGGAGACAATCAGCCCCAGCATTTT. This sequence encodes CASRGTGDNQPQHF.